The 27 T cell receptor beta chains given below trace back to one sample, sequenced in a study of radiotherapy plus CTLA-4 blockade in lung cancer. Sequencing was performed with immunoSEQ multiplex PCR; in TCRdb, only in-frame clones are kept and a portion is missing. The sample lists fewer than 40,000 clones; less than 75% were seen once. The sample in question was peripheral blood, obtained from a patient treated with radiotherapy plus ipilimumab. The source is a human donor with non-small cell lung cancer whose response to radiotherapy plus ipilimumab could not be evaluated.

CDR3 in amino acids: CASSSDRANTEAFF. DNA for the CDR3: TGTGCCAGCAGTTCGGACAGGGCAAACACTGAAGCTTTCTTT. The J gene is TRBJ1-1, the V gene TRBV6-1, with 8 positions matching TRBD1. V lost 5 bases to trimming and J lost 2 bases; unmatched junction nucleotides: 4. The CDR3 has 14 residues. Germline V gives CDR1 MNHNS, CDR2 SASEGT.

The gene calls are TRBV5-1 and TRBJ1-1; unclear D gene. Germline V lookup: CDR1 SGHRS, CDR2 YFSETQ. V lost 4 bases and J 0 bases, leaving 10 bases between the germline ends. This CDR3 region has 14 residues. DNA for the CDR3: TGCGCCAGCAGCCGAGGAGGGCTGAACACTGAAGCTTTCTTT. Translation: CASSRGGLNTEAFF.

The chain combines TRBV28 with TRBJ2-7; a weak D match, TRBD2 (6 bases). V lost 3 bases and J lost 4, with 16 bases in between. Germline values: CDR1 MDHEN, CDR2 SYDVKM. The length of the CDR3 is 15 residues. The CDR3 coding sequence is TGTGCCAGCAGTTTTCGGGGAGGTAATAGATACGAGCAGTACTTC. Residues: CASSFRGGNRYEQYF.

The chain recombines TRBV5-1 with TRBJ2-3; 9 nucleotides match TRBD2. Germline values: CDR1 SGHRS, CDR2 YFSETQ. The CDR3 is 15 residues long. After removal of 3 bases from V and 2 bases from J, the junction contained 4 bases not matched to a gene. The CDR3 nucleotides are TGCGCCAGCAGCTCGACTAGCGGACACACAGATACGCAGTATTTT. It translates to CASSSTSGHTDTQYF.

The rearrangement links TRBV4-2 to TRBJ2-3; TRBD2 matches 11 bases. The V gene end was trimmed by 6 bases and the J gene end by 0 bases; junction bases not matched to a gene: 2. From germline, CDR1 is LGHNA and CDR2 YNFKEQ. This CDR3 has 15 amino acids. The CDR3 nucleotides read TGTGCCAGCAGTGTAGCGGGAGGGAGCACAGATACGCAGTATTTT. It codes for CASSVAGGSTDTQYF.

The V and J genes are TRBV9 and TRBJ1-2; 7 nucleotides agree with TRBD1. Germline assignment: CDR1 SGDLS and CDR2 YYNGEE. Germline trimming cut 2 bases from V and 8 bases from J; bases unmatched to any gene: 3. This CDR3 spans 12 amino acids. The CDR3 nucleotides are TGTGCCAGCAGCGTCAGAGGGGGCGGCTACACCTTC. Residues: CASSVRGGGYTF.

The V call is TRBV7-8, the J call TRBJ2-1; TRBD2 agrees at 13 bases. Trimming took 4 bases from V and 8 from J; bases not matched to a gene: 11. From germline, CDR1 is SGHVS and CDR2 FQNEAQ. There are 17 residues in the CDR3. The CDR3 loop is CASSSPRTSGSLDEQFF. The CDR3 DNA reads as TGTGCCAGCAGCTCCCCCCGGACTAGCGGGAGTCTGGATGAGCAGTTCTTC.

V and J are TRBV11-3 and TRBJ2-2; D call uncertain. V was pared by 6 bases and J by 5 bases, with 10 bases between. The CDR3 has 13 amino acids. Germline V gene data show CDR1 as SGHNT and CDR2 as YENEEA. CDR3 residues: CASSSLVTGELFF. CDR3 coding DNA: TGTGCCAGCAGTTCACTGGTAACCGGGGAGCTGTTTTTT.

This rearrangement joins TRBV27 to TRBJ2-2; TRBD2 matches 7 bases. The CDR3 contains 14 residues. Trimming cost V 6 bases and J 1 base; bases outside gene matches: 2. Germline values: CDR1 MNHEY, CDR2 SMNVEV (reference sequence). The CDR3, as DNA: TGTGCCAGCAGGCGGGGGTGGAACACCGGGGAGCTGTTTTTT. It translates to CASRRGWNTGELFF.

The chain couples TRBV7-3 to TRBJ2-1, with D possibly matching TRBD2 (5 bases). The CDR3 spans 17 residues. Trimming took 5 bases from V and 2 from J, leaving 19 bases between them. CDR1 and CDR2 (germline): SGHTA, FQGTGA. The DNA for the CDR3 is TGTGCCAGCAGCCTCTTCACTAGTAACGTCGCCTACAATGAGCAGTTCTTC. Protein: CASSLFTSNVAYNEQFF.

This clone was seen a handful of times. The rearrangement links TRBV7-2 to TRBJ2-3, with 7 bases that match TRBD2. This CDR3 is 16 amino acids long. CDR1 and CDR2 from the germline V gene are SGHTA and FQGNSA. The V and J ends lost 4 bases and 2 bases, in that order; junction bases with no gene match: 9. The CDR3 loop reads CASSSGGGVHTDTQYF. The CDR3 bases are TGTGCCAGCAGCTCGGGTGGGGGGGTACACACAGATACGCAGTATTTT. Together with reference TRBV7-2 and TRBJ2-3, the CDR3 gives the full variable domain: GAGVSQSPSNKVTEKGKDVELRCDPISGHTALYWYRQSLGQGLEFLIYFQGNSAPDKSGLPSDRFSAERTGGSVSTLTIQRTQQEDSAVYLCASSSGGGVHTDTQYFGPGTRLTVL.

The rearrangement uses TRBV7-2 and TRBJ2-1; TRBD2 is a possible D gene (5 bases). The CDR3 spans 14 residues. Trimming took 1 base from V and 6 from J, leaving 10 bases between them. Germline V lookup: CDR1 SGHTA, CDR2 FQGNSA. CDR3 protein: CASSLGLALNEQFF. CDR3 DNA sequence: TGTGCCAGCAGCTTAGGGCTAGCTCTCAATGAGCAGTTCTTC. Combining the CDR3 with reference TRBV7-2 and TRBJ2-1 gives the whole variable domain GAGVSQSPSNKVTEKGKDVELRCDPISGHTALYWYRQSLGQGLEFLIYFQGNSAPDKSGLPSDRFSAERTGGSVSTLTIQRTQQEDSAVYLCASSLGLALNEQFFGPGTRLTVL.

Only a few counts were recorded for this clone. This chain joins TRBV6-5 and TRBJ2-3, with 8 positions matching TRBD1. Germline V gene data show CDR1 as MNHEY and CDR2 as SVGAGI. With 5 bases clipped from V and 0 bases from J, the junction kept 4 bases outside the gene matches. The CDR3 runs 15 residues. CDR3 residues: CASSVQGASTDTQYF. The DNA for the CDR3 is TGTGCCAGCAGTGTTCAGGGGGCTAGCACAGATACGCAGTATTTT.

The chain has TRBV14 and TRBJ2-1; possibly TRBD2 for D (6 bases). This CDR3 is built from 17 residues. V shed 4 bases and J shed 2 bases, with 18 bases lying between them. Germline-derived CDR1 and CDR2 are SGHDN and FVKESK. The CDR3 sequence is CASSPVRGAGTYNEQFF. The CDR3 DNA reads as TGTGCCAGCAGCCCGGTCCGAGGGGCGGGAACCTACAATGAGCAGTTCTTC.

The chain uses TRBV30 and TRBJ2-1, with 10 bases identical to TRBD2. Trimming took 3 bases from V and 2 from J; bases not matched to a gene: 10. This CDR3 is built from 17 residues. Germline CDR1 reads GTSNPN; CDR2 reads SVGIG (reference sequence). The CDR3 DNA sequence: TGTGCCTGGAGCAGACCTAGGACTAGCGGAACCTACAATGAGCAGTTCTTC. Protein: CAWSRPRTSGTYNEQFF.

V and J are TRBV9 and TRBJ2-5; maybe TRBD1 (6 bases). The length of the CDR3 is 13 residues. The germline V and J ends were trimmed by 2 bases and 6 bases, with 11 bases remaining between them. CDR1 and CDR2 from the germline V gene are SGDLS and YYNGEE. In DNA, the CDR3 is TGTGCCAGCAGCGTCGGGACAAAAAAGACCCAGTACTTC. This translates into CASSVGTKKTQYF.

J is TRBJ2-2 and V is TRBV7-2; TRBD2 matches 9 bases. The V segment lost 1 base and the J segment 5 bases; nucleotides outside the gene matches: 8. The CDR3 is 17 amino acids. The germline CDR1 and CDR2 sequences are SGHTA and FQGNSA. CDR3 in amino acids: CASSLEGSGRPTGELFF. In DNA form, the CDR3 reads TGTGCCAGCAGCTTAGAGGGTAGCGGGAGACCGACCGGGGAGCTGTTTTTT.

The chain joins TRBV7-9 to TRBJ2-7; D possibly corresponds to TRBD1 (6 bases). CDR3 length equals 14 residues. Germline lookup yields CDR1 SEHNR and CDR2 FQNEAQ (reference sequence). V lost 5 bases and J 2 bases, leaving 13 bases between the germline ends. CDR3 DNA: TGTGCCAGCAGCACCCGGGACACCCCCTACGAGCAGTACTTC. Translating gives CASSTRDTPYEQYF.

The CDR3 spells CASSVSGSSSETQYF. DNA for the CDR3: TGTGCCAGCAGCGTCAGCGGGAGCAGCTCAGAGACCCAGTACTTC. The chain combines TRBV9 with TRBJ2-5; 8 bases are a match to TRBD2. V lost 2 bases to trimming and J lost 4 bases; unmatched junction nucleotides: 7. The CDR3 covers 15 residues. Germline V lookup: CDR1 SGDLS, CDR2 YYNGEE.

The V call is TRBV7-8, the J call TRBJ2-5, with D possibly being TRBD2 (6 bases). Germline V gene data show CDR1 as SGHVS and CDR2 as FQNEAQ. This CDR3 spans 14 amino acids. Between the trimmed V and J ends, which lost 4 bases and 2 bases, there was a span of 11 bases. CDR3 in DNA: TGTGCCAGCAGCTCCCGGGACTCTCAAGAGACCCAGTACTTC. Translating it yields CASSSRDSQETQYF. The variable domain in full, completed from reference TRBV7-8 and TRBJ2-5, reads GAGVSQSPRYKVAKRGQDVALRCDPISGHVSLFWYQQALGQGPEFLTYFQNEAQLDKSGLPSDRFFAERPEGSVSTLKIQRTQQEDSAVYLCASSSRDSQETQYFGPGTRLLVL.

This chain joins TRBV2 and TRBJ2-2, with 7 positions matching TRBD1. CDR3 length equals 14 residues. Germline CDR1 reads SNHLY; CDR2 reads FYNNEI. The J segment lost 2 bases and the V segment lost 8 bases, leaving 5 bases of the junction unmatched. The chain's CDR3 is CASVGTANTGELFF. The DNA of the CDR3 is TGTGCCAGCGTGGGGACAGCCAACACCGGGGAGCTGTTTTTT.

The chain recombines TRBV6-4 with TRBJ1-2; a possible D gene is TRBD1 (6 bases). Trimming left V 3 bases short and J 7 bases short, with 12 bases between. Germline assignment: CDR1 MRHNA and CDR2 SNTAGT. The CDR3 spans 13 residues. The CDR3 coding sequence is TGTGCCAGCAGTGAGGCCAGGGGAAGTGGCTACACCTTC. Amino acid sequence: CASSEARGSGYTF.

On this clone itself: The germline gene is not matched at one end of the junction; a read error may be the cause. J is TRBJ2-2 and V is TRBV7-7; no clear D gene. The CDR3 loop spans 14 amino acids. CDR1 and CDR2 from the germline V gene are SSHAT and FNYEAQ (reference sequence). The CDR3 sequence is CASSLFLNTGELFF. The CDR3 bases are TGTGCTAGCAGCTTGTTCCTGAACACCGGGGAGCTGTTTTTT.

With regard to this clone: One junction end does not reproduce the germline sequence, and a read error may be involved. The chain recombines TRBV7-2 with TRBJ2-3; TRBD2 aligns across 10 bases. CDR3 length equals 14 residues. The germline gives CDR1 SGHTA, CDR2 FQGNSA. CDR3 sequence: CASSLAGVADTQYF. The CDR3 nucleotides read TGTGCCAGCAGCCTAGCGGGAGTGGCAGATACGCAGTATTTT.

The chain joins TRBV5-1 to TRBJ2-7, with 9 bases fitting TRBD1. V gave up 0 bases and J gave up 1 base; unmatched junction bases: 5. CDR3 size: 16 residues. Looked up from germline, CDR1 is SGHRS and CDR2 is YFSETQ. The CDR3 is CASSLGAGTGSYEQYF. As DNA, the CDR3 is TGCGCCAGCAGCTTGGGCGCCGGGACAGGGTCCTACGAGCAGTACTTC.

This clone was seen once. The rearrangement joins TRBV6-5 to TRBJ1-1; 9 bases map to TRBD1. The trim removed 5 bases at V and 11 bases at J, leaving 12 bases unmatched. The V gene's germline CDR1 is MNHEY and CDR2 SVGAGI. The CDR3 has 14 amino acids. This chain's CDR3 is CASSQGQGGLAAFF. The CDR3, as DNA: TGTGCCAGCAGTCAGGGACAGGGCGGACTTGCGGCTTTCTTT.

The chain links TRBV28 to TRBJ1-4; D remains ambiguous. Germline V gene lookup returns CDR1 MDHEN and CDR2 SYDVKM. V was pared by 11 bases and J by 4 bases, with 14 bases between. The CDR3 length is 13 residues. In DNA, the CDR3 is TGTGCCGTCCCTAGGCCCGGTAATGAAAAACTGTTTTTT. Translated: CAVPRPGNEKLFF.